This T cell receptor beta chain was captured in a study of T cell responses to AZD1222 COVID-19 vaccine (dated by TCRdb to the early 2020s). In the study overall: AZD1222 recipients with second doses at about 4 weeks or about 12 weeks were pooled, because spike-specific TCR depth and breadth did not differ between schedules. Trial participants were enrolled by age into subgroups of 18-55, 56-69 and 70-plus years, and around 150, 28 and 57 TCR-sequenced participants, respectively, were included in these subgroups. A total of 240 or so trial participants underwent TCR sequencing, of whom 200 to 220 had received two doses of AZD1222 and about 26 had received two doses of the MenACWY control vaccine. Broader findings and caveats from the paper: Participants were mostly white British and included more females than males, and it was suggested by the authors that clonal diversity may have been underestimated. Nearly half of unique spike-specific TCRs reportedly recognized epitopes outside regions mutated in the B.1.351 and B.1.1.7 variants. In the small 56-69-year group, the increase in depth fell short of significance, most likely because of low power. The vaccine-associated CD4 TCRs covered the entire spike protein, and the dominant responses fell in regions 160-218 and 743-854. Only six AZD1222 recipients were SARS-CoV-2 seropositive at baseline, limiting conclusions about previously exposed vaccinees. Spike-specific TCR breadth and depth rose significantly after two AZD1222 doses compared with day 0 and with MenACWY recipients. Because no day 14 peak-response samples were available, the repertoires could be characterized only after the peak T cell response.

In the paper's terms, the time point label means: baseline before first vaccination. Vaccinee samples came from UK trials COV001 and COV002, including a single-blind randomized controlled phase 2/3 trial of AZD1222 (ChAdOx1 nCoV-19) in healthy adults. For TCRbeta chain sequencing, PBMC samples from trial participants were taken at day 0 and at day 28 after the second dose. V loses 3 bases of germline sequence and J loses 2 bases, and the interval between the two ends is 16 bases. Taken from the germline V gene, the CDR1 and CDR2 loops are SGHVS and FQNEAQ. The CDR3 contains 17 residues, cysteine and phenylalanine counted. The CDR3 DNA has 51 bases and is translated from base 1. The CDR3 regions of human TCRbeta chains were subjected to immunosequencing. The study's own analysis went as follows. Repertoire TCRs were checked for matches against a reference library of SARS-CoV-2-specific TCRs that had been generated using the MIRA antigen-specificity platform. Breadth was defined as the fraction of unique TCRs that were SARS-CoV-2-associated. Depth was defined as the fraction of total T cells that were SARS-CoV-2-associated. Using the MIRA data, each spike-specific TCR was mapped to the spike region that the TCR reacts to and placed in a CD4 or CD8 class. Log10-transformed breadth and depth values were compared by one-way ANOVA with Sidak's multiple comparisons tests. Not all clones reach the TCRdb copy of this immuneACCESS table, which keeps in-frame sequences only. Checked studies attribute under half of the gap to unresolved V genes and leave the rest unexplained. V, J and clone size are taken as reported in that table, and D and trimming were inferred from the DNA itself. A total of 120,000 or so clones appear in this sample, 88% of them only once. 7.5% to 8% of the sample rests with the top ten.

Note on this clone: Its binding antigen is unknown. The input lacks base qualities; no much larger clone sits a single base away.

The chain links TRBV7-8 with TRBJ1-4, with TRBD1 perhaps the D gene, on 5 matching bases. The sample was peripheral blood, taken on day 0 of AZD1222 vaccination. This receptor was obtained from an adult in good health. The CDR3 loop reads CASSFPGSPSTNEKLFF. At the DNA level, the sequence is TGTGCCAGCAGCTTCCCAGGGTCCCCATCCACTAATGAAAAACTGTTTTTT.